What follows is one T cell receptor (beta chain) and its context. The CDR3 covers 17 residues. Between the trimmed V and J ends, which lost 1 base and 9 bases, there was a span of 24 bases. Germline V CDR1 and CDR2: LGHNA, YSLEER. The entry originates in a study of T cell clones after liver transplantation. TCRdb keeps only in-frame clones here, not all; method: immunoSEQ multiplex PCR. The sample carries tens of thousands of clones, 70% to 85% recorded once. Sorting of unstimulated PBMCs yielded separate CD3+CD4+ and CD3+CD8+ fractions. The chain employs TRBV4-3 and TRBJ2-5, with D perhaps TRBD2 (5 bases). The receptor's source is a human donor who received a liver transplant. Sequencing used CD4+ T cells from blood, obtained before liver transplant. The CDR3 DNA sequence: TGCGCCAGCAGCCAAGCCCCGCGTAGAGTCCCTCGGGGTGCCCAGTACTTC. This sequence encodes CASSQAPRRVPRGAQYF.